Below are 26 T cell receptor beta chains sequenced from a single sample in a study of T cell repertoires in cytomegalovirus infection. Via MiXCR, TCRdb re-called the reads, giving one row per CDR3 protein. The sample has about 530,000 distinct CDR3 sequences; less than 30% are singletons. Sequenced sample: PBMCs. These receptors came from a human donor in good health (CMV status not recorded). Some clones in this sample may be carry-over from other donors' samples.

The J gene is TRBJ1-2, the V gene TRBV20-1; 7 positions match TRBD1. Germline-derived CDR1 and CDR2 are DFQATT and SNEGSKA (reference sequence). CDR3 length equals 15 residues. J lost 2 bases, V lost 2 bases, and 8 bases had no gene match. The chain's CDR3 is CSARHWTGPNYGYTF. The CDR3 DNA reads TGCAGTGCTAGACATTGGACAGGCCCAAACTATGGCTACACCTTC.

V is TRBV30 and J is TRBJ2-7; TRBD2 is a possible D gene (7 bases). CDR3 length equals 11 residues. CDR1 and CDR2 (germline): GTSNPN, SVGIG (reference sequence). V was pared by 7 bases and J by 6 bases, with 13 bases between. CDR3 sequence: CALGGLGEQYV. In nucleotides, the CDR3 is TGTGCCTTGGGGGGGCTTGGCGAGCAGTACGTC.

This clonotype was seen at least ten times. The V call is TRBV7-2, the J call TRBJ2-2, with D uncertain. The CDR3 has 14 residues. CDR1 is SGHTA and CDR2 is FQGNSA in the germline V gene. Trimming stripped 1 base from V and 2 bases from J, with 5 bases between. Written as DNA, the CDR3 is TGTGCCAGCAGCTTAGGACTCAACACCGGGGAGCTGTTTTTT. It encodes CASSLGLNTGELFF.

In its sample, this clonotype was seen a few times. The V gene is TRBV19, the J gene TRBJ2-1; 7 nucleotides agree with TRBD2. CDR3 length: 17 amino acids. The V and J ends lost 6 bases and 1 base, in that order; junction bases with no gene match: 12. Germline values: CDR1 LNHDA, CDR2 SQIVND (reference sequence). The CDR3 region is CASRRLVPGGSYNEQFF. CDR3 bases: TGTGCCAGTAGGAGGCTCGTCCCGGGAGGATCCTACAATGAGCAGTTCTTC. The complete variable domain, with remaining parts taken from reference TRBV19 and TRBJ2-1, reads DGGITQSPKYLFRKEGQNVTLSCEQNLNHDAMYWYRQDPGQGLRLIYYSQIVNDFQKGDIAEGYSVSREKKESFPLTVTSAQKNPTAFYLCASRRLVPGGSYNEQFFGPGTRLTVL.

In its sample, this clonotype was seen a few times. The chain recombines TRBV19 with TRBJ1-5, with 10 bases matching TRBD1. Germline CDR1 and CDR2: LNHDA and SQIVND (reference sequence). The CDR3 extends over 15 amino acids. The trim removed 3 bases at V and 2 bases at J, leaving 1 base unmatched. The CDR3 protein is CASSIGTGGNQPQHF. CDR3 bases: TGTGCCAGTAGTATTGGGACAGGGGGCAATCAGCCCCAGCATTTT.

This clonotype has a count of ten or more. The chain combines TRBV12-3 or TRBV12-4 with TRBJ2-7; D is unclear. The CDR3 runs 12 residues. V lost 6 bases, J lost 2 bases, and 8 bases lay in between. The CDR3 DNA reads TGTGCCAGCAGCACTGGACCCTACGAGCAGTACTTC. Amino acids: CASSTGPYEQYF.

The chain joins TRBV11-2 to TRBJ2-1; the D is unclear. The CDR3 is 15 residues long. Germline V gene data show CDR1 as SGHAT and CDR2 as FQNNGV. Deletions cut 5 bases from V and 5 bases from J, with 16 bases between. CDR3 bases: TGTGCCAGCAGCGACCCCTCGGGCCCCCACAATGAGCAGTTCTTC. It specifies CASSDPSGPHNEQFF.

This clonotype was counted at least ten times. The genes are TRBV7-2 and TRBJ2-7, with D tentatively TRBD2 (6 bases). The CDR3 sequence is 15 residues long. Trimming took off 1 base at V and 4 bases at J, with 14 bases between the two ends. Germline loops: CDR1 SGHTA, CDR2 FQGNSA. CDR3 DNA sequence: TGTGCCAGCAGCTTAGAATCGGGGGACCCTTACGAGCAGTACTTC. Translated, it gives CASSLESGDPYEQYF.

This clonotype came up many times. The V and J genes are TRBV7-8 and TRBJ2-1; D remains unclear. This CDR3 spans 18 amino acids. The germline V gene has CDR1 SGHVS and CDR2 FQNEAQ. V was cut by 1 base and J by 0 bases, with 16 bases left in between. The chain's CDR3 is CASSLDGLWSSSYNEQFF. CDR3 sequence (DNA): TGTGCCAGCAGCTTAGATGGTCTCTGGAGTAGCTCCTACAATGAGCAGTTCTTC. Complete variable domain (other parts from reference TRBV7-8 and TRBJ2-1): GAGVSQSPRYKVAKRGQDVALRCDPISGHVSLFWYQQALGQGPEFLTYFQNEAQLDKSGLPSDRFFAERPEGSVSTLKIQRTQQEDSAVYLCASSLDGLWSSSYNEQFFGPGTRLTVL.

CDR3 coding DNA: TGCAGTGCTAGCCCCCGGGGGAGCGGGAGAATCGGTGGCATCGGGGAGCTGTTTTTT. Amino acid sequence: CSASPRGSGRIGGIGELFF. The chain carries TRBV20-1 and TRBJ2-2, with TRBD2 matching over 8 bases. The germline gives CDR1 DFQATT, CDR2 SNEGSKA (reference sequence). The CDR3 spans 19 residues. Trimming cost V 3 bases and J 7 bases; bases outside gene matches: 22.

The V call is TRBV7-9, the J call TRBJ1-4, with 8 nucleotides matching TRBD1. Germline V gives CDR1 SEHNR, CDR2 FQNEAQ (reference sequence). V was pared by 3 bases and J by 8 bases, with 5 bases of the junction left unmatched. CDR3 length equals 14 residues. CDR3 sequence: CASSLGQALEKLFF. CDR3 sequence (DNA): TGTGCCAGCAGCTTGGGACAGGCCTTAGAAAAACTGTTTTTT.

The chain couples TRBV7-6 to TRBJ1-1; no reliable D call. CDR3 length equals 18 residues. Trimming took off 5 bases at V and 5 bases at J, with 27 bases between the two ends. Germline CDR1 is SGHVS and CDR2 is FNYEAQ. CDR3 DNA: TGTGCCAGCAGCCAAGACTTCGCGGGGAGTGAGGCAAAGACTGAAGCTTTCTTT. Amino acids: CASSQDFAGSEAKTEAFF.

This rearrangement joins TRBV15 to TRBJ2-3; D is undetermined. The germline CDR1 and CDR2 sequences are LNHNV and YYDKDF (reference sequence). The CDR3 runs 13 residues. Trimming took off 1 base at V and 6 bases at J, with 8 bases between the two ends. The CDR3 protein is CATSRGLADTQYF. CDR3 nucleotide sequence: TGTGCCACCAGCAGAGGACTGGCCGATACGCAGTATTTT.

This chain connects TRBV9 to TRBJ2-2; 7 bases are shared with TRBD2. V dropped 0 bases and J dropped 5; count of bases not matched to a gene: 4. The CDR3 is 15 residues long. Germline V gives CDR1 SGDLS, CDR2 YYNGEE. CDR3 region: CASSVEGTKTGELFF. The CDR3 nucleotides are TGTGCCAGCAGCGTAGAGGGGACTAAAACCGGGGAGCTGTTTTTT.

The gene calls are TRBV5-1 and TRBJ1-3; possible D gene TRBD1, 5 bases. Trimming removed 1 base at V and 4 bases at J, with 9 bases between. Germline V gives CDR1 SGHRS, CDR2 YFSETQ. The CDR3 is made up of 14 amino acids. The CDR3 bases are TGCGCCAGCAGCTTGAATGGGGCCGGAAACACCATATATTTT. This sequence encodes CASSLNGAGNTIYF.

The CDR3 DNA follows: TGTGCCAGCAGCTTAACAGGACAGTCGATCTCCTACGAGCAGTACTTC. Its translation is CASSLTGQSISYEQYF. The chain links TRBV7-9 to TRBJ2-7, with a weak D call TRBD1 (6 bases). The germline CDR1 and CDR2 sequences are SEHNR and FQNEAQ (reference sequence). The germline V and J ends were trimmed by 2 bases and 0 bases, with 14 bases remaining between them. The CDR3 is 16 amino acids. Based on the CDR3 plus reference TRBV7-9 and TRBJ2-7, the full variable domain is DTGVSQNPRHKITKRGQNVTFRCDPISEHNRLYWYRQTLGQGPEFLTYFQNEAQLEKSRLLSDRFSAERPKGSFSTLEIQRTEQGDSAMYLCASSLTGQSISYEQYFGPGTRLTVT.

This clonotype was found a few times. The chain has TRBV27 and TRBJ2-3; 11 nucleotides line up with TRBD2. This CDR3 has 20 residues. V lost 6 bases to trimming and J lost 2 bases; unmatched junction nucleotides: 19. Germline-derived CDR1 and CDR2 are MNHEY and SMNVEV (reference sequence). The CDR3 region is CASSTIGTSGLVEVTDTQYF. Written as DNA, the CDR3 is TGTGCCAGCAGCACAATCGGGACTAGCGGCCTCGTGGAAGTCACAGATACGCAGTATTTT.

This clonotype has a handful of counts. This chain links TRBV19 with TRBJ2-1; D unclear. CDR3 length equals 14 residues. The V gene's germline CDR1 is LNHDA and CDR2 SQIVND (reference sequence). Trimming stripped 5 bases from V and 5 bases from J, with 13 bases between. As DNA, the CDR3 is TGTGCCAGTAGTGCAGGTTCTATTGACAATGAGCAGTTCTTC. Translated, it gives CASSAGSIDNEQFF. Supplemented by reference TRBV19 and TRBJ2-1, the full variable domain reads DGGITQSPKYLFRKEGQNVTLSCEQNLNHDAMYWYRQDPGQGLRLIYYSQIVNDFQKGDIAEGYSVSREKKESFPLTVTSAQKNPTAFYLCASSAGSIDNEQFFGPGTRLTVL.

The chain links TRBV28 to TRBJ1-4; D gene unclear. The CDR3 spans 16 residues. The germline CDR1 and CDR2 sequences are MDHEN and SYDVKM. Trimming left V 8 bases short and J 0 bases short, with 16 bases between. As DNA, the CDR3 is TGTGCCAGCGGGAGATCTAGGACGGCAACTAATGAAAAACTGTTTTTT. This sequence encodes CASGRSRTATNEKLFF.

This chain links TRBV4-3 with TRBJ2-1; 9 bases are shared with TRBD2. The J segment lost 6 bases and the V segment lost 4 bases, leaving 13 bases of the junction unmatched. The CDR3 contains 17 residues. CDR1 is LGHNA and CDR2 is YSLEER in the germline V gene. CDR3 DNA: TGCGCCAGCAGCCTGTATCCGGGACTAGCCCCCCCCAATGAGCAGTTCTTC. As protein: CASSLYPGLAPPNEQFF.

Comment on this clonotype: The junction and the germline gene differ at one end; a read error may be behind it. This chain links TRBV7-8 with TRBJ2-3; 7 bases fit TRBD1. From germline, CDR1 is SGHVS and CDR2 FQNEAQ. The CDR3 has 16 amino acids. CDR3 region: CASSLAPGQLADKQYF. CDR3 DNA: TGTGCCAGCAGCTTAGCGCCGGGACAGCTGGCAGATAAGCAGTATTTT.

This clonotype was found a few times. This chain joins TRBV15 and TRBJ2-3, with TRBD2 as a possible D gene (6 bases). CDR1 and CDR2 (germline): LNHNV, YYDKDF (reference sequence). The CDR3 length is 16 residues. Deletions cut 8 bases from V and 8 bases from J, with 26 bases between. The CDR3 reads CATSLSGTGDRGTQYF. The CDR3 bases are TGTGCCACCTCCCTCTCGGGGACGGGGGATCGGGGTACGCAGTATTTT.

This rearrangement joins TRBV9 to TRBJ1-1; D ambiguous. Germline V gives CDR1 SGDLS, CDR2 YYNGEE. V lost 1 base to trimming and J lost 2 bases, with 12 bases between them. This CDR3 has 15 amino acids. CDR3 sequence: CASSVSVGLNTEAFF. The DNA for the CDR3 is TGTGCCAGCAGCGTATCCGTCGGCTTAAACACTGAAGCTTTCTTT. Full variable domain (missing parts from reference TRBV9 and TRBJ1-1): DSGVTQTPKHLITATGQRVTLRCSPRSGDLSVYWYQQSLDQGLQFLIQYYNGEERAKGNILERFSAQQFPDLHSELNLSSLELGDSALYFCASSVSVGLNTEAFFGQGTRLTVV.

V and J are TRBV19 and TRBJ2-3, with 8 bases lining up with TRBD1. V lost 1 base, J lost 5 bases, and 5 bases stayed unmatched. This CDR3 comprises 15 residues. Germline V lookup: CDR1 LNHDA, CDR2 SQIVND (reference sequence). CDR3 amino acids: CASSIGGTGGDTQYF. The CDR3 DNA sequence: TGTGCCAGTAGTATAGGCGGGACAGGCGGAGATACGCAGTATTTT.

The chain links TRBV20-1 to TRBJ2-3; D remains ambiguous. Trimming removed 7 bases at V and 5 bases at J, with 1 base between. The V gene's germline CDR1 is DFQATT and CDR2 SNEGSKA (reference sequence). This CDR3 contains 8 residues. The CDR3: CSVDTQYF. The CDR3 nucleotides are TGCAGTGTAGATACGCAGTATTTT.

This sequence joins TRBV24-1 and TRBJ2-1; D is uncertain. Between the trimmed V and J ends, which lost 6 bases and 2 bases, there was a span of 13 bases. The CDR3 runs 15 residues. CDR1 is KGHDR and CDR2 is SFDVKD in the germline V gene. In nucleotides, the CDR3 is TGTGCCACCAGTCACGGCCCCGGCCCCTACAATGAGCAGTTCTTC. Translating gives CATSHGPGPYNEQFF.